The 17 T cell receptor beta chains reported below all come from one sample, sequenced in a study of beta chain features in type 1 diabetes. Study results and limitations: Across all four CD4+ subsets, people with type 1 diabetes showed modestly shorter TCRB CDR3s.

Reverse transcribing all isolated RNA meant expressed TCRB transcripts were sequenced. Sequencing used immunoSEQ multiplex PCR; TCRdb keeps in-frame clones, though not all of them. The table lists roughly 290,000 clones, approximately 15% of them singletons, with less than 0.02% in the top ten. Which antigens these TCRs recognize remains unknown. Sequencing input: naive CD4+ T cells from blood. These receptors all stem from a man younger than 35 with type 1 diabetes.

The rearrangement joins TRBV6-5 to TRBJ2-7, with a tentative D call TRBD2 (5 bases). Trimming left V 0 bases short and J 3 bases short, with 9 bases between. The length of the CDR3 is 14 residues. Germline CDR1 MNHEY, CDR2 SVGAGI. DNA of the CDR3: TGTGCCAGCAGTTACTCCAGGAGGTTCTACGAGCAGTACTTC. Amino acids: CASSYSRRFYEQYF.

V usage is TRBV5-1 and J usage is TRBJ2-7; tentative D call: TRBD1 (6 bases). There are 15 residues in the CDR3. V was shortened by 4 bases and J by 3 bases, with 17 bases between the two germline ends. Germline CDR1 is SGHRS and CDR2 is YFSETQ. In nucleotides, the CDR3 is TGCGCCAGCAGCCAGGCTGGGACACAACTCTACGAGCAGTACTTC. This codes for CASSQAGTQLYEQYF.

The table lists this clone with a few counts. The chain employs TRBV14 and TRBJ2-5; possible D gene TRBD2, 6 bases. The CDR3 runs 18 residues. Between the trimmed V and J ends, which lost 1 base and 4 bases, there was a span of 22 bases. The germline gives CDR1 SGHDN, CDR2 FVKESK. The CDR3 protein is CASSQGGSSDYGGETQYF. DNA for the CDR3: TGTGCCAGCAGCCAAGGAGGTTCTAGCGACTATGGGGGAGAGACCCAGTACTTC.

The genes are TRBV28 and TRBJ1-2, with D hard to call. V lost 5 bases and J 8 bases, leaving 12 bases between the germline ends. This CDR3 region has 12 residues. Germline V gives CDR1 MDHEN, CDR2 SYDVKM. CDR3 DNA sequence: TGTGCCAGCAGTCAAGTCGAGCACGGCTACACCTTC. Residues: CASSQVEHGYTF.

This clone appeared a few times. The gene calls are TRBV5-1 and TRBJ2-7; 10 bases fit TRBD2. Germline V gene lookup returns CDR1 SGHRS and CDR2 YFSETQ. The length of the CDR3 is 16 residues. J lost 3 bases, V lost 2 bases, and 8 bases had no gene match. The CDR3 loop is CASSFRRSSGSYEQYF. The CDR3 nucleotides read TGCGCCAGCAGCTTCCGCCGGTCTAGCGGGAGCTACGAGCAGTACTTC.

The chain employs TRBV20-1 and TRBJ2-5, with no clear D. Germline V lookup: CDR1 DFQATT, CDR2 SNEGSKA (reference sequence). The CDR3 has 10 amino acids. Trimming shortened V by 4 bases and J by 5 bases, and 5 bases separated the two germline ends. CDR3 region: CSAMRETQYF. In nucleotides, the CDR3 is TGCAGTGCTATGAGGGAGACCCAGTACTTC.

This clone was recorded a few times. The V and J genes are TRBV5-1 and TRBJ1-1; no clear D gene. The CDR3 totals 13 residues. From germline, CDR1 is SGHRS and CDR2 YFSETQ. V was pared by 5 bases and J by 10 bases, with 18 bases between. The CDR3 sequence: CASSRETSSLAFF. CDR3 in DNA: TGCGCCAGCAGTCGGGAGACGAGCAGTCTAGCTTTCTTT.

This clone was seen a handful of times. The gene calls are TRBV7-9 and TRBJ2-4; tentative D call: TRBD2 (5 bases). Trimming took 0 bases from V and 6 from J, leaving 12 bases between them. Germline CDR1 is SEHNR and CDR2 is FQNEAQ (reference sequence). The CDR3 has 15 residues. The CDR3 loop reads CASSLAAGQSNIQYF. CDR3 nucleotide sequence: TGTGCCAGCAGCTTAGCCGCGGGCCAGTCAAACATTCAGTACTTC.

The chain carries TRBV9 and TRBJ1-2; no reliable D call. The CDR3 is 12 amino acids. V lost 3 bases and J lost 8, with 11 bases in between. Germline V CDR1 and CDR2: SGDLS, YYNGEE. The DNA for the CDR3 is TGTGCCAGCAGCGCCCCCGCGCGAGGCTACACCTTC. Its translation: CASSAPARGYTF.

This clone was picked up a small number of times. V is TRBV9 and J is TRBJ1-2; possibly TRBD1 for D (6 bases). The germline gives CDR1 SGDLS, CDR2 YYNGEE. Between the trimmed V and J ends, which lost 0 bases and 2 bases, there was a span of 11 bases. The CDR3 totals 15 residues. The CDR3 DNA reads TGTGCCAGCAGCGTAGCTGGACAGCTGAACTATGGCTACACCTTC. Its protein is CASSVAGQLNYGYTF.

This clone was observed a handful of times. Other DNA sequences in the sample encode the same CDR3. This rearrangement joins TRBV5-1 to TRBJ2-3; 7 nucleotides align to TRBD2. Germline V gives CDR1 SGHRS, CDR2 YFSETQ. This CDR3 spans 15 amino acids. Trimming at V came to 0 bases and at J to 1 base, leaving 2 bases not matched to a gene. This CDR3 is CASSLVAGGTDTQYF. The CDR3 DNA reads as TGCGCCAGCAGCTTGGTGGCGGGGGGCACAGATACGCAGTATTTT.

The chain employs TRBV18 and TRBJ2-1; 9 bases align to TRBD1. The germline V gene encodes CDR1 KGHSH and CDR2 LQKENI. The CDR3 totals 13 residues. The junction had 3 bases not matched to a gene; V was cut back by 5 bases and J by 7 bases. CDR3 sequence: CASSRGTGNEQFF. CDR3 nucleotide sequence: TGTGCCAGCTCAAGAGGGACAGGGAATGAGCAGTTCTTC.

The V call is TRBV9, the J call TRBJ2-1, with a tentative D call TRBD2 (6 bases). This CDR3 is 15 amino acids long. With 6 bases removed from V and 2 bases from J, the gap between germline ends came to 15 bases. Germline lookup yields CDR1 SGDLS and CDR2 YYNGEE. The CDR3 protein is CASTIAAYTYNEQFF. CDR3 DNA: TGTGCCAGCACAATAGCGGCTTACACCTACAATGAGCAGTTCTTC.

This clone was seen a handful of times. This rearrangement joins TRBV29-1 to TRBJ2-7, with 7 bases fitting TRBD1. This CDR3 comprises 12 residues. CDR1 is SQVTM, CDR2 ANQGSEA, per germline. Germline trimming cut 4 bases from V and 3 bases from J; bases unmatched to any gene: 3. For the CDR3, the DNA is TGCAGCGTTGGATGGGACAGCTACGAGCAGTACTTC. It is translated as CSVGWDSYEQYF.

This rearrangement joins TRBV9 to TRBJ2-2, with 7 bases fitting TRBD2. The CDR3 has 17 residues. J gave up 6 bases and V 0 bases, and 11 bases lay outside the gene matches. The germline gives CDR1 SGDLS, CDR2 YYNGEE. The CDR3 here is CASSVDPSSGPPGELFF. In DNA form, the CDR3 reads TGTGCCAGCAGCGTAGATCCTTCTAGCGGTCCCCCCGGGGAGCTGTTTTTT.

This sequence joins TRBV5-1 and TRBJ2-1; the match to TRBD2 covers 8 bases. V gave up 0 bases and J gave up 9 bases; unmatched junction bases: 8. The germline gives CDR1 SGHRS, CDR2 YFSETQ. CDR3 length: 15 amino acids. CDR3 sequence reads: CASSLAVAGSTEQFF. CDR3 nucleotides: TGCGCCAGCAGCTTGGCGGTAGCGGGGTCAACTGAGCAGTTCTTC.

The V gene is TRBV6-6, the J gene TRBJ2-5, with 8 bases identical to TRBD2. Unmatched junction bases numbered 15, after V lost 7 bases and J lost 5 bases. The CDR3 has 16 residues. The germline gives CDR1 MNHNY, CDR2 SVGAGI (reference sequence). The chain's CDR3 is CASTPQLGRAYETQYF. The CDR3 coding sequence is TGTGCCAGCACCCCTCAACTCGGGAGGGCCTATGAGACCCAGTACTTC.